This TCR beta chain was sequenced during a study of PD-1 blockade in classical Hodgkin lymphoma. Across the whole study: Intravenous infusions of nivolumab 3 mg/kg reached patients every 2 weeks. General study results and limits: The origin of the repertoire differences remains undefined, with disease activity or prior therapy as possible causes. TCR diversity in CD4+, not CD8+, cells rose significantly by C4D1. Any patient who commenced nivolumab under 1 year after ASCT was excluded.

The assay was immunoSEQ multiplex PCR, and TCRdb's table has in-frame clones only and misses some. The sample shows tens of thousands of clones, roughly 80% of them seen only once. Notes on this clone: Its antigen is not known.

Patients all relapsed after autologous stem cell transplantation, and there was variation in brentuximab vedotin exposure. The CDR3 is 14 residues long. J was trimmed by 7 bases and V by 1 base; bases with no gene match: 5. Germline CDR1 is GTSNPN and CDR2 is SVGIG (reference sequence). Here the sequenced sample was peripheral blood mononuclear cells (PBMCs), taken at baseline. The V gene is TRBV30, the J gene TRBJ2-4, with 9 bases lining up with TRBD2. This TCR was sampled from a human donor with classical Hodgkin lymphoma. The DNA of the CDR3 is TGTGCCTGGAGTGGCTCCGGGACTAGCAACATTCAGTACTTC. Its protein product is CAWSGSGTSNIQYF.